This entry is about one TCR beta chain. Only in-frame clones appear in the TCRdb table, and some are missing; sequencing was by immunoSEQ multiplex PCR. The top ten clones hold 2% to 2.5% of a sample with approximately 89,000 clones, over 75% of them seen once. The data stem from a study of OX40 agonist ivuxolimab in advanced cancers. This receptor was identified in an adult with an advanced solid tumor such as melanoma, head and neck, liver or kidney cancer. The sample in question was CD4+ or CD8+ T cells sorted from blood, obtained in a trial of the OX40 agonist ivuxolimab.

The CDR3 sequence is CASTDQGGLYGYTF. CDR3 DNA sequence: TGTGCCAGTACCGACCAGGGGGGCCTCTATGGCTACACCTTC. This sequence joins TRBV19 and TRBJ1-2; 7 bases are shared with TRBD1. Germline V gene sequence: CDR1 LNHDA, CDR2 SQIVND (reference sequence). Unmatched junction bases numbered 9, after V lost 7 bases and J lost 4 bases. CDR3 length equals 14 residues. The variable domain in full, with the rest retrieved from reference TRBV19 and TRBJ1-2, is DGGITQSPKYLFRKEGQNVTLSCEQNLNHDAMYWYRQDPGQGLRLIYYSQIVNDFQKGDIAEGYSVSREKKESFPLTVTSAQKNPTAFYLCASTDQGGLYGYTFGSGTRLTVV.